The 16 T cell receptor beta chains given below trace back to one sample, sequenced in a study of T cell responses to AZD1222 COVID-19 vaccine. TCRdb's copy holds only in-frame clones and misses some; the assay was immunoSEQ multiplex PCR. Of some 50,000 clones in the sample, 65% to 80% were seen once. The input for sequencing was peripheral blood, taken on day 0 of MenACWY control vaccination. The receptors were gathered from an adult in good health.

V gene TRBV5-6 combines with J gene TRBJ2-5; 14 bases fit TRBD2. The V gene's germline CDR1 is SGHDT and CDR2 YYEEEE. The CDR3 covers 17 residues. After removal of 4 bases from V and 1 base from J, the junction contained 6 bases not matched to a gene. CDR3 in amino acids: CASSALGLAGAQETQYF. CDR3 in DNA: TGTGCCAGCAGCGCACTGGGACTAGCGGGAGCCCAAGAGACCCAGTACTTC.

The chain joins TRBV18 to TRBJ1-2; no reliable D call. This CDR3 has 13 residues. Between the trimmed V and J ends, which lost 0 bases and 7 bases, there was a span of 9 bases. Per the germline V gene, CDR1 is KGHSH and CDR2 is LQKENI. The CDR3 DNA sequence: TGTGCCAGCTCACCACCGAATTACAGTGGCTACACCTTC. Translated, it gives CASSPPNYSGYTF.

The V and J genes are TRBV5-1 and TRBJ2-2, with 13 bases matching TRBD2. J lost 3 bases, V lost 0 bases, and 5 bases had no gene match. The length of the CDR3 is 18 residues. Germline loops: CDR1 SGHRS, CDR2 YFSETQ. As DNA, the CDR3 is TGCGCCAGCAGCTTGGGAACTAGCGGGGGGGCCCACACCGGGGAGCTGTTTTTT. Its translation is CASSLGTSGGAHTGELFF.

In its sample, this clone was seen a few times. The chain links TRBV10-3 to TRBJ2-7; D gene ambiguous. This CDR3 has 14 residues. Trimming stripped 4 bases from V and 0 bases from J, with 10 bases between. CDR1 and CDR2 (germline): ENHRY, SYGVKD. Here the CDR3 DNA reads TGTGCCATCAGTGTTCCCCAGAGCTCCTACGAGCAGTACTTC. This codes for CAISVPQSSYEQYF.

The CDR3 protein is CASSEEGWRSPLHF. In DNA, the CDR3 is TGTGCCAGCAGTGAAGAGGGATGGAGATCACCCCTCCACTTT. The rearrangement uses TRBV2 and TRBJ1-6; D is ambiguous. Germline CDR1 reads SNHLY; CDR2 reads FYNNEI. V was trimmed by 1 base and J by 10 bases, leaving 11 bases between them. The length of the CDR3 is 14 residues.

The chain has TRBV5-4 and TRBJ2-3; D is unresolved. V lost 4 bases and J 2 bases, leaving 5 bases between the germline ends. This CDR3 contains 12 residues. Germline V gene data show CDR1 as SGHNT and CDR2 as YYREEE (reference sequence). The CDR3, as DNA: TGTGCCAGCAGCACCCCCACAGATACGCAGTATTTT. It yields the protein CASSTPTDTQYF. Full variable domain (remainder filled in from reference TRBV5-4 and TRBJ2-3): ETGVTQSPTHLIKTRGQQVTLRCSSQSGHNTVSWYQQALGQGPQFIFQYYREEENGRGNFPPRFSGLQFPNYSSELNVNALELDDSALYLCASSTPTDTQYFGPGTRLTVL.

CDR3 amino acids: CASSSGFATNEKLFF. CDR3 nucleotide sequence: TGTGCCAGCAGCTCAGGGTTTGCAACTAATGAAAAACTGTTTTTT. The chain combines TRBV7-2 with TRBJ1-4; possibly TRBD1 for D (5 bases). Per the germline V gene, CDR1 is SGHTA and CDR2 is FQGNSA. The CDR3 is 15 residues long. Trimming left V 4 bases short and J 0 bases short, with 9 bases between.

The V and J genes are TRBV28 and TRBJ2-4; D unresolved. Trimming left V 8 bases short and J 2 bases short, with 16 bases between. The CDR3 sequence is 15 residues long. Germline-derived CDR1 and CDR2 are MDHEN and SYDVKM. The CDR3 coding sequence is TGTGCCAGCGCTCCCGCCCAAGGGTCCAAAAACATTCAGTACTTC. Translated: CASAPAQGSKNIQYF.

The chain employs TRBV28 and TRBJ1-1; D is possibly TRBD1 (6 bases). This CDR3 is built from 15 residues. V dropped 5 bases and J dropped 1 base, with 14 bases sitting between them. Germline V CDR1 and CDR2: MDHEN, SYDVKM. CDR3 sequence (DNA): TGTGCCAGCAGTGACGGGGGGGGCCCGAACACTGAAGCTTTCTTT. This sequence encodes CASSDGGGPNTEAFF.

The chain carries TRBV21-1 and TRBJ2-1; the table's TRBD2 call for D was not verified on the DNA. TRBV21-1 is classified as a pseudogene. This CDR3 contains 14 residues. The CDR3, as DNA: TGTGCCAGCACCCCGGGGCGGGATGGCCATGAGCAGTTCTTC. Amino acids: CASTPGRDGHEQFF.

The chain recombines TRBV2 with TRBJ1-4; maybe TRBD1 (6 bases). Trimming left V 5 bases short and J 1 base short, with 11 bases between. Germline V gene data show CDR1 as SNHLY and CDR2 as FYNNEI. The length of the CDR3 is 15 residues. CDR3 sequence: CASSNQGITNEKLFF. In DNA, the CDR3 is TGTGCCAGCAGTAATCAGGGGATAACTAATGAAAAACTGTTTTTT.

The gene calls are TRBV27 and TRBJ1-1, with D perhaps TRBD1 (5 bases). This CDR3 comprises 11 residues. Germline V gene lookup returns CDR1 MNHEY and CDR2 SMNVEV (reference sequence). Trimming took 2 bases from V and 11 from J, leaving 9 bases between them. The CDR3 DNA reads as TGTGCCAGCAGTTTACGGGGCCGGGCTTTCTTT. Protein: CASSLRGRAFF.

The chain carries TRBV12-3 or TRBV12-4 and TRBJ2-7; D call uncertain. The CDR3 is made up of 12 amino acids. Trimming removed 5 bases from V and 6 bases from J, with 11 bases in between. The CDR3: CASSLSALEQYF. The CDR3 bases are TGTGCCAGCAGTCTAAGCGCCCTCGAGCAGTACTTC.

This chain links TRBV6-5 with TRBJ1-5; 10 bases match TRBD1. The CDR3 runs 15 residues. Trimming at V came to 2 bases and at J to 5 bases, leaving 3 bases not matched to a gene. CDR1 is MNHEY, CDR2 SVGAGI, per germline. As DNA, the CDR3 is TGTGCCAGCAGTTACGGGGACAGGGGTGATCAGCCCCAGCATTTT. It translates to CASSYGDRGDQPQHF.

The V gene is TRBV30, the J gene TRBJ1-1; unclear D gene. V was clipped by 5 bases and J by 0 bases, with 10 bases between them. CDR3 size: 13 residues. Germline-derived CDR1 and CDR2 are GTSNPN and SVGIG (reference sequence). DNA of the CDR3: TGTGCCTGGGCGCGGCTCATGAACACTGAAGCTTTCTTT. Its protein is CAWARLMNTEAFF.

The rearrangement links TRBV6-5 to TRBJ2-3; D possibly corresponds to TRBD2 (6 bases). Trimming took 7 bases from V and 2 from J, leaving 16 bases between them. The length of the CDR3 is 15 residues. Germline lookup yields CDR1 MNHEY and CDR2 SVGAGI. The CDR3 loop is CASNGQRRDTDTQYF. The CDR3 nucleotides read TGTGCCAGCAACGGCCAGAGGAGGGACACAGATACGCAGTATTTT.